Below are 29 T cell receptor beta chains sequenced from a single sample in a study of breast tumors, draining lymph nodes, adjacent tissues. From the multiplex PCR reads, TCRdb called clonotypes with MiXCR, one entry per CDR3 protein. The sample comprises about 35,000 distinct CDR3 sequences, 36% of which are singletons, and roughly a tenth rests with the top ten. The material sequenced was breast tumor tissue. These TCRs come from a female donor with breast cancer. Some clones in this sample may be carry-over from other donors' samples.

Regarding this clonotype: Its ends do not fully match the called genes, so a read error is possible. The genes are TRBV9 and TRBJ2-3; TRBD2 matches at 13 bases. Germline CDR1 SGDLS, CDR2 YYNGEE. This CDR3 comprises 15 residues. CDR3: CASNRLAGGTDTQCF. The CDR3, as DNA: TGTGCCAGCAATAGACTAGCGGGAGGCACAGATACGCAGTGTTTT.

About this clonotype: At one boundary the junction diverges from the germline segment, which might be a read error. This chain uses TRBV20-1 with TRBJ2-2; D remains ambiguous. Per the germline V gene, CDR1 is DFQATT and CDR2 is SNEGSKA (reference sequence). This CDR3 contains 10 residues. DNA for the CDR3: TGCGGTGCTAGAGATACGGAGCTGTTTTTT. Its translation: CGARDTELFF.

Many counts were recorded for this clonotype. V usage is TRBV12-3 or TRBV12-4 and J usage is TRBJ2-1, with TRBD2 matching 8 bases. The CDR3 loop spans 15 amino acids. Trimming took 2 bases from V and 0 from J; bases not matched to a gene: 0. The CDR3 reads CASSLSGSSYNEQFF. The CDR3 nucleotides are TGTGCCAGCAGTTTAAGCGGGAGCTCCTACAATGAGCAGTTCTTC.

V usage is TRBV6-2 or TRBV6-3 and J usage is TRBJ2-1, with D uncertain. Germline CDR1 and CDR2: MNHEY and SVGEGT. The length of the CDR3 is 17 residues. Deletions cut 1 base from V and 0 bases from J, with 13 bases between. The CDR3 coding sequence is TGTGCCAGCAGTTACTACCCAGGCCGGAGCTCCTACAATGAGCAGTTCTTC. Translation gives CASSYYPGRSSYNEQFF.

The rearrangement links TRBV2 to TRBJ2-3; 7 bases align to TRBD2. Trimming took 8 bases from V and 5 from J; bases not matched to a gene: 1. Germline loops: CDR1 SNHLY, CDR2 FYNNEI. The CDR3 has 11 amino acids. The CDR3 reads CASGREDTQYF. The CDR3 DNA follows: TGTGCCAGCGGGAGGGAAGATACGCAGTATTTT.

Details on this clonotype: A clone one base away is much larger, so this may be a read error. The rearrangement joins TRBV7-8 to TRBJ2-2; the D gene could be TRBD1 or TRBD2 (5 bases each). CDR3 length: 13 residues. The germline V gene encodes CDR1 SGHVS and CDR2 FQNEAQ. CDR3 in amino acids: CAGSFGTLGELFF. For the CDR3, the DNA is TGTGCCGGCAGCTTCGGGACCCTTGGGGAGCTGTTTTTT.

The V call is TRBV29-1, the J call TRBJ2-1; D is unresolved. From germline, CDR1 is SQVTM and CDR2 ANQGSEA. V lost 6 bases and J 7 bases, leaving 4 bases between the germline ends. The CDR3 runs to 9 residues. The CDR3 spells CSVLNEQFF. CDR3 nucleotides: TGCAGCGTGCTAAATGAGCAGTTCTTC.

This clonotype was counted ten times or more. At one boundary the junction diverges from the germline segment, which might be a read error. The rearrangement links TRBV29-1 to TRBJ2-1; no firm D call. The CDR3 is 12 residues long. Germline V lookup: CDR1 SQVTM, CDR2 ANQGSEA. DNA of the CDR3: TGCAGCATTGAAGAAGCCTACAATGAGCAGTTCTTC. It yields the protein CSIEEAYNEQFF.

CDR3 region: CASSPRENYGYTF. The CDR3 DNA reads TGTGCCAGCTCACCACGTGAGAACTATGGCTACACCTTC. The chain has TRBV18 and TRBJ1-2; D is unresolved. With 1 base removed from V and 2 bases from J, the gap between germline ends came to 5 bases. Germline V gene data show CDR1 as KGHSH and CDR2 as LQKENI. CDR3 size: 13 residues.

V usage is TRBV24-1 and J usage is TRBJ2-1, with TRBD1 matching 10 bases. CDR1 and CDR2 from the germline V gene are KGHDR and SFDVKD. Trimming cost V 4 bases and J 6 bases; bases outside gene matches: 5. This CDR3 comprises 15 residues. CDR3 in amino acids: CATSDPGQGSNEQFF. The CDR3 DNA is TGTGCCACCAGTGACCCGGGACAGGGGAGCAATGAGCAGTTCTTC.

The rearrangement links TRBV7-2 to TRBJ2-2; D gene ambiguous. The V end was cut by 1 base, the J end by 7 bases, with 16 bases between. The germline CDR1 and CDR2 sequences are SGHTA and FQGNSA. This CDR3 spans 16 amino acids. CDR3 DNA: TGTGCCAGCAGCTTAGAGGCTACCGCGTACTTCGGGGAGCTGTTTTTT. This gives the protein CASSLEATAYFGELFF. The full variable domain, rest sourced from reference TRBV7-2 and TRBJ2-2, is GAGVSQSPSNKVTEKGKDVELRCDPISGHTALYWYRQSLGQGLEFLIYFQGNSAPDKSGLPSDRFSAERTGGSVSTLTIQRTQQEDSAVYLCASSLEATAYFGELFFGEGSRLTVL.

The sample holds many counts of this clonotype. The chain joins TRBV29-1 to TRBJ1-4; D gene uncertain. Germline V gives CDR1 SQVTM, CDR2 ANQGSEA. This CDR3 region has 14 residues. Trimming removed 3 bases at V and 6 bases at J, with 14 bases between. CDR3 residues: CSVELTAPHEKLFF. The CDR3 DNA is TGCAGCGTTGAGCTGACTGCACCTCATGAAAAACTGTTTTTT.

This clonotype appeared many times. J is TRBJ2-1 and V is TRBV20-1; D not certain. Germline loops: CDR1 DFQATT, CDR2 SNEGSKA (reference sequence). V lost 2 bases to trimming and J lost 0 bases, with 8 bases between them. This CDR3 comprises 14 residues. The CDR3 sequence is CSARHWSSYNEQFF. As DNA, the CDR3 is TGCAGTGCTAGACACTGGAGCTCCTACAATGAGCAGTTCTTC.

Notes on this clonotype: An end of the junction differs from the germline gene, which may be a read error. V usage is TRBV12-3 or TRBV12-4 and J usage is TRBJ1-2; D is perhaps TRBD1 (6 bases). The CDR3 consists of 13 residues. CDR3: CASSLRGRGGCTF. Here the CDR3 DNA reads TGTGCCAGCAGTTTACGGGGCAGGGGTGGCTGCACCTTC.

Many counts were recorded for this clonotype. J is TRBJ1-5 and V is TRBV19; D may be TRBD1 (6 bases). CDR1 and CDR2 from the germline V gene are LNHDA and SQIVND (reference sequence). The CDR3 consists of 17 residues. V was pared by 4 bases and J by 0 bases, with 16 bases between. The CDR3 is CASSNRRRGYSNQPQHF. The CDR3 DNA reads TGTGCCAGTAGTAACAGGAGAAGGGGGTATAGCAATCAGCCCCAGCATTTT.

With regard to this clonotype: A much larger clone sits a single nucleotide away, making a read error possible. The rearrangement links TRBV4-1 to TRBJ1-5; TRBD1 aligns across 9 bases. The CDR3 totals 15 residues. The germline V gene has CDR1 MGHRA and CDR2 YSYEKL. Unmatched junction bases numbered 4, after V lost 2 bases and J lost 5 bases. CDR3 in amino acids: CASSQSGQGYQPQHF. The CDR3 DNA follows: TGCGCCAGCAGCCAAAGTGGACAGGGGTATCAGCCCCAGCATTTT.

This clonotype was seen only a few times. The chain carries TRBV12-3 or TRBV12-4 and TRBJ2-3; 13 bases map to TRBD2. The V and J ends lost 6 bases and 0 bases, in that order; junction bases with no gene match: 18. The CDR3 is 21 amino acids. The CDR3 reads CASSQHPGLAGVVSSTDTQYF. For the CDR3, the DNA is TGTGCCAGCAGCCAACATCCCGGACTAGCGGGAGTGGTCTCTAGCACAGATACGCAGTATTTT.

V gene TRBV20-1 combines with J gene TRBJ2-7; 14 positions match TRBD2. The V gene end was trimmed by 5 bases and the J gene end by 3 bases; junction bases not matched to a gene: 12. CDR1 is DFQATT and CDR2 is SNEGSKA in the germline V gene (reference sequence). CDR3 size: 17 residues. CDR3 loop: CSAGNTPGLAGDYEQYF. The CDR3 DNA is TGCAGTGCTGGGAACACACCGGGACTAGCGGGAGACTACGAGCAGTACTTC.

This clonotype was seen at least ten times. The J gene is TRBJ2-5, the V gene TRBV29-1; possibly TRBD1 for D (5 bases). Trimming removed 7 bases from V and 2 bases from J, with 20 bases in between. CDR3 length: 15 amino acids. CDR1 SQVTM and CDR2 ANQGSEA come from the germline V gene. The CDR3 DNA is TGCAGCGCGAGATCCCTCCCAGGGATACAAGAGACCCAGTACTTC. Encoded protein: CSARSLPGIQETQYF.

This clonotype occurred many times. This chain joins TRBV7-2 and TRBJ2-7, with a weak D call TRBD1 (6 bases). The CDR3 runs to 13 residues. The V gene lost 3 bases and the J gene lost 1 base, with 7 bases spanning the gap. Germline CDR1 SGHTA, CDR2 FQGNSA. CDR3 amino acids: CASSFRGSYEQYF. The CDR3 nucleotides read TGTGCCAGCAGCTTCAGGGGTTCCTACGAGCAGTACTTC.

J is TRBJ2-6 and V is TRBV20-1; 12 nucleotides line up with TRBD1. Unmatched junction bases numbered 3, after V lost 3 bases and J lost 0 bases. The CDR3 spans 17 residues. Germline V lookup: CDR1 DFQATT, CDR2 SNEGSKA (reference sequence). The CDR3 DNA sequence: TGCAGTGCTAGGGGACAGGGGGCAACCTCTGGGGCCAACGTCCTGACTTTC. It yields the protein CSARGQGATSGANVLTF.

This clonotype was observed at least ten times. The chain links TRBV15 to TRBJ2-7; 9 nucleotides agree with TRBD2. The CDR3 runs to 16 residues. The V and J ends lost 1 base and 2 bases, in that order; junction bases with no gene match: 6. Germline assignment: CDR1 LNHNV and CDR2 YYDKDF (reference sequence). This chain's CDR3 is CATSRGGSGSPYEQYF. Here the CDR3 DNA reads TGTGCCACCAGCAGAGGGGGTAGCGGGAGCCCCTACGAGCAGTACTTC.

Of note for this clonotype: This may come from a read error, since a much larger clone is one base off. The CDR3 bases are TGTGCCAGCAACAGCGGGAGCTCCTACAATGAGCAGCTCTTC. Residues: CASNSGSSYNEQLF. The chain links TRBV7-2 to TRBJ2-1; the match to TRBD2 covers 8 bases. This CDR3 has 14 amino acids. Germline lookup yields CDR1 SGHTA and CDR2 FQGNSA.

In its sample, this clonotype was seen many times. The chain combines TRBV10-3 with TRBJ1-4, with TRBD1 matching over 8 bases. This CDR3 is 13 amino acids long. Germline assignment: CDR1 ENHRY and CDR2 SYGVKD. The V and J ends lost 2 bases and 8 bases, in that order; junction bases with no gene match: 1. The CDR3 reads CAISEDRGEKLFF. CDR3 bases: TGTGCCATCAGTGAGGACAGGGGAGAAAAACTGTTTTTT.

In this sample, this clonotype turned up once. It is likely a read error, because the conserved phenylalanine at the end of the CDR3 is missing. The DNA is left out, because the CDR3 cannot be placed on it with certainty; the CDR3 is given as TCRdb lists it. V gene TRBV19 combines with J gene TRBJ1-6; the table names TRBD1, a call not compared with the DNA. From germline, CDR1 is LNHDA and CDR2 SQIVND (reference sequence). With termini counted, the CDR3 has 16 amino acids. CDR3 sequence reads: CASSIRGGLQISPFHS.

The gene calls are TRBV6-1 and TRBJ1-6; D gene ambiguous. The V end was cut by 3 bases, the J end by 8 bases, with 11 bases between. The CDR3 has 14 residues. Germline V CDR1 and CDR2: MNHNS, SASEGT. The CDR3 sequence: CASSDRKSDSPLHF. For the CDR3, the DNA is TGTGCCAGCAGTGATCGAAAGTCGGATTCACCCCTCCACTTT.

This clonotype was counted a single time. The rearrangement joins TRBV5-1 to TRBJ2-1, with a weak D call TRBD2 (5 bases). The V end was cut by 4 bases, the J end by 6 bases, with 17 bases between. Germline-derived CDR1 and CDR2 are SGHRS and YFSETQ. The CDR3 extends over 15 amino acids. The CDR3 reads CASSVGRSPPNEQFF. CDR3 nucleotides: TGCGCCAGCAGCGTGGGGAGATCCCCCCCCAATGAGCAGTTCTTC.

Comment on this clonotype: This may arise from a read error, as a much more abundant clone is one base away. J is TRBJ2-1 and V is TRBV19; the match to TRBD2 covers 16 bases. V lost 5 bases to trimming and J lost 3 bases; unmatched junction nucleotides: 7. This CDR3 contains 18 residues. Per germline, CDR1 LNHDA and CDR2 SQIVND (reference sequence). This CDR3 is CASSGPGLAGGVYNEQFF. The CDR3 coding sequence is TGTGCCAGTAGTGGCCCGGGACTAGCGGGAGGGGTCTACAATGAGCAGTTCTTC.

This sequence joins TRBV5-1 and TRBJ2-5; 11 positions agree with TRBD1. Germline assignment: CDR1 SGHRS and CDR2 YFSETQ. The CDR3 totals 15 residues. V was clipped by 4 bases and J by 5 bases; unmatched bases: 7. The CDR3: CASSPDRGRLETQYF. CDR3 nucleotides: TGCGCCAGCAGCCCGGACAGGGGGCGCCTTGAGACCCAGTACTTC.